The next 22 T cell receptor beta chains were all read from a single sample in a study of T cell repertoires in cytomegalovirus infection. The antigens these receptors bind are not known. A single record per CDR3 protein comes from TCRdb applying MiXCR to the reads. The profile covers about 700,000 distinct CDR3 sequences, with around 31% appearing a single time and about 20% taken by the ten largest. The sequenced sample was cultured PBMCs, obtained from culture after CMV antigen stimulation. The receptors originated from a human donor in good health (CMV status not recorded). Some clones in this sample may be carry-over from other donors' samples.

The rearrangement joins TRBV19 to TRBJ1-6; a possible D gene is TRBD1 (5 bases). Between the trimmed V and J ends, which lost 10 bases and 0 bases, there was a span of 16 bases. The CDR3 has 16 residues. Germline CDR1 LNHDA, CDR2 SQIVND (reference sequence). CDR3 nucleotide sequence: TGTGCCACACGGGACTTTTTAAGCTCCTATAATTCACCCCTCCACTTT. This encodes CATRDFLSSYNSPLHF. The entire variable domain, with the rest obtained from reference TRBV19 and TRBJ1-6, is as follows: DGGITQSPKYLFRKEGQNVTLSCEQNLNHDAMYWYRQDPGQGLRLIYYSQIVNDFQKGDIAEGYSVSREKKESFPLTVTSAQKNPTAFYLCATRDFLSSYNSPLHFGNGTRLTVT.

A few counts support this clonotype. The chain recombines TRBV6-1 with TRBJ1-2; TRBD1 matches at 8 bases. This CDR3 has 14 residues. The trim removed 4 bases at V and 6 bases at J, leaving 7 bases unmatched. From germline, CDR1 is MNHNS and CDR2 SASEGT. This CDR3 reads CASSAQGALDGYTF. CDR3 coding DNA: TGTGCCAGCAGTGCCCAGGGGGCGCTGGATGGCTACACCTTC.

The chain has TRBV5-1 and TRBJ2-1; D could derive from TRBD1 or TRBD2 (6 bases each). This CDR3 has 14 residues. The germline CDR1 and CDR2 sequences are SGHRS and YFSETQ. Trimming pared 7 bases from V and 9 bases from J, leaving 20 bases between. CDR3 in amino acids: CASRVAGQGGEQFF. The CDR3 region has the DNA TGCGCCAGCCGGGTGGCGGGGCAAGGGGGTGAGCAGTTCTTC.

The chain links TRBV7-9 to TRBJ1-1; TRBD1 matches at 9 bases. V trimming: 2 bases; J trimming: 6 bases; junction bases outside the gene matches: 4. The CDR3 spans 14 residues. From germline, CDR1 is SEHNR and CDR2 FQNEAQ (reference sequence). The CDR3 protein is CASSLWDRAPEAFF. CDR3 DNA sequence: TGTGCCAGCAGCTTATGGGACAGGGCACCTGAAGCTTTCTTT.

This clonotype was counted between two and nine times. The V and J genes are TRBV6-1 and TRBJ1-1; the D gene is possibly TRBD1 (5 bases). CDR1 and CDR2 (germline): MNHNS, SASEGT. V lost 5 bases to trimming and J lost 5 bases, with 24 bases between them. The CDR3 loop spans 17 amino acids. CDR3: CASSPWSPGRVGTEAFF. The CDR3 coding sequence is TGTGCCAGCAGTCCTTGGTCCCCCGGCAGGGTCGGGACTGAAGCTTTCTTT.

This chain uses TRBV19 with TRBJ1-5; D not resolved. There are 14 residues in the CDR3. Per germline, CDR1 LNHDA and CDR2 SQIVND (reference sequence). V lost 5 bases, J lost 6 bases, and 14 bases lay in between. The CDR3 is CASSGPASRQPQHF. CDR3 nucleotides: TGTGCCAGTAGTGGACCCGCCAGTCGTCAGCCCCAGCATTTT.

V and J are TRBV10-3 and TRBJ2-3, with D possibly being TRBD2 (7 bases). The CDR3 runs 13 residues. Germline assignment: CDR1 ENHRY and CDR2 SYGVKD. Trimming removed 8 bases at V and 4 bases at J, with 13 bases between. The CDR3 spells CAIGGAPADTQYF. Written as DNA, the CDR3 is TGTGCCATCGGGGGGGCCCCGGCAGATACGCAGTATTTT.

This clonotype appeared a few times. V gene TRBV12-3 or TRBV12-4 combines with J gene TRBJ2-7; 7 bases match TRBD2. This CDR3 is 22 amino acids long. The V and J ends lost 7 bases and 6 bases, in that order; junction bases with no gene match: 36. CDR3 loop: CASTLRYSRGRARLADSFEQYF. The CDR3 DNA follows: TGTGCCAGCACACTGAGGTACAGTCGCGGACGGGCCCGACTAGCAGATTCGTTCGAGCAGTACTTC.

This clonotype was seen many times. V usage is TRBV7-2 and J usage is TRBJ2-3; no clear D gene. The V end was cut by 1 base, the J end by 0 bases, with 5 bases between. Germline values: CDR1 SGHTA, CDR2 FQGNSA. CDR3 length: 14 amino acids. The CDR3 loop is CASSLELSTDTQYF. CDR3 DNA sequence: TGTGCCAGCAGCTTAGAACTCAGCACAGATACGCAGTATTTT.

This rearrangement joins TRBV20-1 to TRBJ2-5, with TRBD2 identical over 10 bases. Germline V gene sequence: CDR1 DFQATT, CDR2 SNEGSKA (reference sequence). This CDR3 has 16 amino acids. V dropped 0 bases and J dropped 1; count of bases not matched to a gene: 5. In DNA form, the CDR3 reads TGCAGTGCTAGAGATACTAGCGGGGAACCCCAAGAGACCCAGTACTTC. Translated: CSARDTSGEPQETQYF.

The genes are TRBV7-2 and TRBJ2-3; D gene unclear. Germline assignment: CDR1 SGHTA and CDR2 FQGNSA. CDR3 length: 12 amino acids. V lost 6 bases, J lost 6 bases, and 10 bases lay in between. The CDR3 is CASSPLKDTQYF. In DNA form, the CDR3 reads TGTGCCAGCAGTCCATTAAAGGATACGCAGTATTTT.

This rearrangement joins TRBV6-2 or TRBV6-3 to TRBJ1-3, with TRBD1 as a possible D gene (6 bases). CDR1 is MNHEY, CDR2 SVGEGT, per germline. The CDR3 is made up of 19 amino acids. V gave up 1 base and J gave up 2 bases, with 21 bases separating them. The chain's CDR3 is CASSYFSSGQTGTGNTIYF. In DNA form, the CDR3 reads TGTGCCAGCAGTTACTTCTCATCCGGACAGACAGGAACTGGAAACACCATATATTTT.

On this clonotype itself: A read error is possible here, since a much larger clone lies one base away. This sequence joins TRBV7-2 and TRBJ2-1; D may be TRBD1 or TRBD2 (5 bases each). The CDR3 length is 14 residues. Germline-derived CDR1 and CDR2 are SGHTA and FQGNSA. CDR3 in amino acids: CASSLMRGDNEQLF. CDR3 sequence (DNA): TGTGCCAGCAGCTTAATGAGGGGAGACAATGAGCAGTTATTC. Supplemented by reference TRBV7-2 and TRBJ2-1, the full variable domain reads GAGVSQSPSNKVTEKGKDVELRCDPISGHTALYWYRQSLGQGLEFLIYFQGNSAPDKSGLPSDRFSAERTGGSVSTLTIQRTQQEDSAVYLCASSLMRGDNEQLFGPGTRLTVL.

The V and J genes are TRBV6-1 and TRBJ2-3; D unclear. The V end lost 5 bases, the J end lost 5 bases, and 14 bases lay between the germline ends. This CDR3 comprises 14 residues. Germline V gene lookup returns CDR1 MNHNS and CDR2 SASEGT. CDR3 in amino acids: CASSWAQRIDTQYF. The CDR3 DNA is TGTGCCAGCAGTTGGGCTCAGAGAATAGATACGCAGTATTTT.

A remark on this clonotype: A read error may explain this, as a much larger clone is one base away. V gene TRBV7-2 combines with J gene TRBJ2-7; tentative D call: TRBD1 (6 bases). Looked up from germline, CDR1 is SGHTA and CDR2 is FQGNSA. V was clipped by 5 bases and J by 2 bases, with 16 bases between them. The CDR3 is made up of 15 amino acids. In DNA form, the CDR3 reads TGTGCCAGCAGCCCGGCCAGGGGCAGGACCTACGAGCAGTACTTC. As protein: CASSPARGRTYEQYF.

The sample holds one count of this clonotype. This rearrangement joins TRBV4-1 to TRBJ2-3; 8 nucleotides line up with TRBD2. The V gene's germline CDR1 is MGHRA and CDR2 YSYEKL. J was trimmed by 4 bases and V by 1 base; bases with no gene match: 10. CDR3 length: 17 amino acids. CDR3 amino acids: CASSQGAGTRGADTQYF. Here the CDR3 DNA reads TGCGCCAGCAGCCAAGGCGCCGGGACTAGAGGAGCAGATACGCAGTATTTT.

The chain employs TRBV6-1 and TRBJ1-4; D remains unclear. Germline V lookup: CDR1 MNHNS, CDR2 SASEGT. CDR3 length: 14 amino acids. V was clipped by 6 bases and J by 0 bases, with 8 bases between them. The CDR3 nucleotides are TGTGCCAGCAGAAACGTCCCAACTAATGAAAAACTGTTTTTT. This sequence encodes CASRNVPTNEKLFF.

This clonotype was recorded a few times. The chain has TRBV6-1 and TRBJ2-5; D call uncertain. There are 14 residues in the CDR3. V lost 6 bases to trimming and J lost 5 bases, with 16 bases between them. The germline CDR1 and CDR2 sequences are MNHNS and SASEGT. CDR3 DNA: TGTGCCAGCAGGCAAAGGACGGGTAGGGAGACCCAGTACTTC. Its translation is CASRQRTGRETQYF.

The chain carries TRBV7-6 and TRBJ1-3; no clear D gene. Trimming stripped 8 bases from V and 11 bases from J, with 13 bases between. Germline loops: CDR1 SGHVS, CDR2 FNYEAQ. The CDR3 length is 11 residues. The CDR3 spells CASPDRGAIYF. Written as DNA, the CDR3 is TGTGCCAGCCCAGACCGTGGCGCCATATATTTT.

V and J are TRBV6-1 and TRBJ1-2; 7 bases match TRBD1. The length of the CDR3 is 15 residues. From germline, CDR1 is MNHNS and CDR2 SASEGT. Germline trimming cut 1 base from V and 5 bases from J; bases unmatched to any gene: 7. The chain's CDR3 is CASSEGPGGTYGYTF. CDR3 DNA sequence: TGTGCCAGCAGTGAAGGTCCAGGGGGAACGTATGGCTACACCTTC.

The chain links TRBV19 to TRBJ2-1, with 7 positions matching TRBD2. The CDR3 runs 14 residues. Germline V lookup: CDR1 LNHDA, CDR2 SQIVND (reference sequence). J gave up 5 bases and V 4 bases, and 5 bases lay outside the gene matches. The CDR3 coding sequence is TGTGCCAGTAGTAACCCTAGCGGCCACAATGAGCAGTTCTTC. This translates into CASSNPSGHNEQFF.

DNA for the CDR3: TGCGCCAGCAGCTACCAGGGACAGACGGACTATGGCTACACCTTC. This sequence encodes CASSYQGQTDYGYTF. The rearrangement uses TRBV5-1 and TRBJ1-2; 7 bases line up with TRBD1. Trimming at V came to 3 bases and at J to 3 bases, leaving 8 bases not matched to a gene. CDR1 is SGHRS, CDR2 YFSETQ, per germline. The CDR3 extends over 15 amino acids.